This record covers a single T cell receptor (beta chain). Time point here: newly diagnosed GD, antithyroid drugs for less than 3 months. Construction of the TCR library relied on RNA isolated from PBMCs. These data originate in a study of regulatory T cells in long-lasting Graves disease. Sequencing libraries for TCR beta were prepared with iRepertoire HTBI primers and Arm-PCR of CDR3 regions. TCRdb re-analysed the multiplex PCR reads in MiXCR, keeping a single row per CDR3 protein. The table lists 550,000 to 650,000 distinct CDR3 sequences, 16% of them singletons. Trimming cost V 7 bases and J 5 bases, with 15 bases left between them. The CDR3 extends over 14 amino acids. The germline gives CDR1 LNHDA, CDR2 SQIVND (reference sequence). This same sample was also part of a study on T cells in Graves' hyperthyroidism and ophthalmopathy.

The TCR originated in a man in his late teens or twenties with Graves disease. This chain connects TRBV19 to TRBJ2-1; no definite D call. Here the sequenced sample was peripheral blood mononuclear cells (PBMCs), taken at new diagnosis, from a patient treated with antithyroid drugs. CDR3 region: CASTNWGRDNEQFF. DNA for the CDR3: TGTGCCAGTACCAACTGGGGAAGGGACAATGAGCAGTTCTTC.